The TCR beta chain under discussion was sequenced for a study of early stage breast cancer tumors (dated by TCRdb to 2016 to 2017). As for the study more broadly: Of the 15 or so invasive breast tumors, approximately 11 were found to be estrogen receptor-positive, progesterone receptor-positive and HER2-negative. On average, each sample got 7.5 to 10-fold read coverage. The samples as a whole yielded roughly 2,700,000 detected templates, corresponding to about 1.1 million unique clonotypes. About 70% of the 12 ER+/PR+/HER2- tumors were invasive ductal carcinomas, while the other four were invasive lobular carcinomas.

Each sample was amplified in two independent genomic DNA replicates, using 0.4 to 0.6 ug for blood and around 1.5 ug for tumor or normal breast. TCRB sequencing of genomic DNA was carried out with the ImmunoSeq Intro kit according to the manufacturer's instructions. Multiplex PCR ran around 29 cycles with proprietary primers and spike-in control sequences for absolute quantification. An 87-bp fragment spanning the CDR3 and flanking V and J genes was sequenced with single-end 150-bp reads. Seven samples, with two replicates for each sample, were multiplexed per lane of an Illumina MiSeq using version 3.0 chemistry. Regarding the original processing steps: Raw data were processed by the vendor's proprietary pipeline, with both replicates merged into one result per sample. To define clonotypes, the study grouped productive rearrangements that shared the V-gene family, CDR3 amino acid sequence and J-gene segment. Clonality was computed as 1 minus the normalized Shannon entropy (Pielou evenness) of TCRB abundances. T cell density was estimated by dividing total templates by the number of input cells inferred from the DNA input amount. Recon with default parameters was used to estimate total repertoire diversity and clonality. Tumor-enriched clonotypes were defined as having over 0.1% abundance in tumor and at least 32-fold higher abundance than in normal breast. TCRdb holds this immuneACCESS table with in-frame rearrangements only. Some clones are missing; in checked studies, unresolved V genes explain under half, and the rest has no known cause. V, J and clone size are taken as reported in that table, and D and trimming were inferred from the DNA itself. Here the sample has around 41,000 clones; about three quarters occur a single time. 7.2% of the sample lies in the top ten.

The research as a whole found: Because the cohort was small, analysis by tumor subtype was not possible. Compared with adjacent normal breast tissue, tumors had about 2.5-fold higher T cell density and higher clonality. Chain pairing and functional markers such as CD4, CD8 and FOXP3 were missed by bulk genomic DNA sequencing of unsorted cells. Repertoires from blood resembled normal breast more closely than tumor, and using blood as a reference for each tissue separated tumor from normal in about 90% of the 16 patients. Enriched TCRB sequences shared across patients were found to be mostly commonly generated sequences that were unlikely to play an important role in the tumor microenvironment.

Relative to germline, V is missing 5 bases and J is missing 7 bases, with 12 bases of the junction outside any gene match. CDR1 and CDR2 are drawn from the germline V gene (reference sequence): LNHDA, SQIVND. Counted from cysteine to phenylalanine, this CDR3 has 16 amino acids. CDR3 DNA only is kept here, 48 bases in frame from base 1. Notes on this clone: This receptor's antigen is unknown. No base quality information exists; no much larger clone differs at one position.

The study profiled bulk TCR beta-chain repertoires in matched peripheral blood, tumor and adjacent normal breast tissue taken from some 17 patients with early-stage breast cancer. Before surgery, about 5-11 mL of whole blood was collected into EDTA tubes and then processed within 2 hours. Peripheral blood mononuclear cells were isolated by Ficoll-Paque centrifugation in SepMate-50 tubes. PBMCs were cryopreserved in aliquots of about 1.7 to 4.5 million cells in around 90% FBS with around 10% DMSO and kept in liquid nitrogen. The Qiagen AllPrep DNA/RNA Mini kit was used to extract genomic DNA. The rearrangement combines TRBV19 with TRBJ1-5, and 9 junction bases match TRBD1. The clonotype comes from a person in their fifties with breast cancer. The sequencing sample was made of blood. The encoded CDR3 is CASSVPGTGFGQPQHF. The DNA sequence reads TGTGCCAGTAGTGTACCCGGGACAGGGTTTGGACAGCCCCAGCATTTT.